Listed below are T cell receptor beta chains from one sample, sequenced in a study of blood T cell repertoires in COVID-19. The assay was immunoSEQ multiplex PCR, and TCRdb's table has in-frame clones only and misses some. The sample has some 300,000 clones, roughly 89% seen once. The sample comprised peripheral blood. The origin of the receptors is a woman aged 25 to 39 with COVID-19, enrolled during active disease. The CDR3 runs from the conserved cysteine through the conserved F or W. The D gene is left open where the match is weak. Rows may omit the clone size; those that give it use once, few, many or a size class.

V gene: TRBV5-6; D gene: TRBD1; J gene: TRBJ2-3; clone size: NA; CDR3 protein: CASSPLGQGTDTQYF; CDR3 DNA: TGTGCCAGCAGCCCCCTCGGACAGGGAACAGATACGCAGTATTTT
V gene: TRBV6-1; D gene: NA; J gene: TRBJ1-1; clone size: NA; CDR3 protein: CASSPQENTEAFF; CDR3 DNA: TGTGCCAGCAGTCCACAGGAGAACACTGAAGCTTTCTTT
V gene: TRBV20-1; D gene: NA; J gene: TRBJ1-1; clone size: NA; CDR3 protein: CSASRGTEAFF; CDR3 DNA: TGCAGTGCTAGTAGGGGTACTGAAGCTTTCTTT
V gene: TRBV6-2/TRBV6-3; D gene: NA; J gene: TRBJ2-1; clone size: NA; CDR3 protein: CASSRTTDSYNEQFF; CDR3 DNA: TGTGCCAGCAGTCGGACTACCGACTCCTACAATGAGCAGTTCTTC
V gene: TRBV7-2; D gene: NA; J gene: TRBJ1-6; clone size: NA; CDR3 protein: CASSGGAWNSPLHF; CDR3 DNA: TGTGCCTCGTCAGGAGGGGCATGGAATTCACCCCTCCACTTT
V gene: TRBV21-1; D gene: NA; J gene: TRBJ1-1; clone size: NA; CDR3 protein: CASSGGPGTGWGTEAFF; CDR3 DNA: TGTGCCAGCAGCGGGGGCCCCGGGACAGGGTGGGGCACTGAAGCTTTCTTT
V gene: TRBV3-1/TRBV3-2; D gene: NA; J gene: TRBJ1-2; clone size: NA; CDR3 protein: CASSPSGAAYGYTF; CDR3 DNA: TGTGCCAGCAGCCCCTCAGGGGCAGCCTATGGCTACACCTTC
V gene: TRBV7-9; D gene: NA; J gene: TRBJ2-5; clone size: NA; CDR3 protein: CASSSETQYF; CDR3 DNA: TGTGCCAGCAGCTCGGAGACCCAGTACTTC
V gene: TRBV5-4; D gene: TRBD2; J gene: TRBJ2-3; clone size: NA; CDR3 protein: CASSLRLASDTQYF; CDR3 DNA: TGTGCCAGCAGCCTAAGACTAGCATCAGATACGCAGTATTTT
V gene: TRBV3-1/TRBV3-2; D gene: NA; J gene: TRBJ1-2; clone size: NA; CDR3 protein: CASSQDGGHNYGYTF; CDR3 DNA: TGTGCCAGCAGCCAAGACGGCGGCCACAACTATGGCTACACCTTC
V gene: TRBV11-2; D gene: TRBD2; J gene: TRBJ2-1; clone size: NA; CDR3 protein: CASSLGPGLVRNEQFF; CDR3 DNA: TGTGCCAGCAGCTTAGGCCCCGGACTAGTCAGGAATGAGCAGTTCTTC
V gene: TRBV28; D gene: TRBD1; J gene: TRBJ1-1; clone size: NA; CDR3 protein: CASSYRGRTEAFF; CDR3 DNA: TGTGCCAGCAGTTACAGGGGGCGCACTGAAGCTTTCTTT
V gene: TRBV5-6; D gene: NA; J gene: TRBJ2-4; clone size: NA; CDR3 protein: CASSWRVGPKNIQYF; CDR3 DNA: TGTGCCAGCAGCTGGAGGGTCGGGCCGAAAAACATTCAGTACTTC
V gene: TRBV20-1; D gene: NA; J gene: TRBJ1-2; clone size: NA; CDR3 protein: CSAPANYGYTF; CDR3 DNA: TGCAGTGCGCCAGCTAACTATGGCTACACCTTC
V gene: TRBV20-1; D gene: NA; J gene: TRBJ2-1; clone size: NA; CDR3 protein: CSASGGGLYNEQFF; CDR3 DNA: TGCAGTGCTAGTGGAGGGGGCCTCTACAATGAGCAGTTCTTC
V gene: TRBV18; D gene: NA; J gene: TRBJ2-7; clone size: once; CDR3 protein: CASSPGDTSYEQYF; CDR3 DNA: TGTGCCAGCTCACCAGGGGACACCTCCTACGAGCAGTACTTC
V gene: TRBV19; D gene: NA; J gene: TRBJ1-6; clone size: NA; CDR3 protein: CASRDDSGWSNSPLHF; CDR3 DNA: TGTGCCAGTAGAGACGACTCCGGATGGTCGAATTCACCCCTCCACTTT
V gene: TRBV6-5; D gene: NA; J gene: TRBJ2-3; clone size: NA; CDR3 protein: CASRKTSTDTQYF; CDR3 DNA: TGTGCCAGCAGAAAAACTAGCACAGATACGCAGTATTTT
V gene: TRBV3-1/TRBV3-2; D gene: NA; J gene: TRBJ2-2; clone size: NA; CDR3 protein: CASSQDEGAGELFF; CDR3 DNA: TGTGCCAGCAGCCAAGATGAGGGTGCCGGGGAGCTGTTTTTT
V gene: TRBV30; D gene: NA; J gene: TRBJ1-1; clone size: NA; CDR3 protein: CASAARGEAFF; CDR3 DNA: TGTGCCTCCGCCGCGCGAGGCGAAGCTTTCTTT
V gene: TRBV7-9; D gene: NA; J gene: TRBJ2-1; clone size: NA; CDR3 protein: CASLGQSNEQFF; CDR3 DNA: TGTGCCAGCTTAGGACAGTCCAATGAGCAGTTCTTC
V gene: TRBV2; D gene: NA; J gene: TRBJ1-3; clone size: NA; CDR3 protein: CASSPDILSSGNTIYF; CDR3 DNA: TGTGCCAGCAGTCCGGACATCCTTTCCTCTGGAAACACCATATATTTT
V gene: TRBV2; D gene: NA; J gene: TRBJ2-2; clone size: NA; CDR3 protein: CASSETGRGELFF; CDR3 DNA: TGTGCCAGCAGTGAAACAGGGAGAGGGGAGCTGTTTTTT
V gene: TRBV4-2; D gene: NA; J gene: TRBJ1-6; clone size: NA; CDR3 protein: CASSQPGGEPLHF; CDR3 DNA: TGTGCCAGCAGCCAGCCTGGGGGGGAACCCCTCCACTTT
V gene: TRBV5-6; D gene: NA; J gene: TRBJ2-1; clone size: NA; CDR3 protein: CASEGNPYNEQFF; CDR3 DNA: TGTGCCTCGGAGGGTAACCCCTACAATGAGCAGTTCTTC
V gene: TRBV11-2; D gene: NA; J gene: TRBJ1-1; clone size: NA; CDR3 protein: CASSYPRGYTEAFF; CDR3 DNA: TGTGCCAGCAGCTATCCCCGGGGGTACACTGAAGCTTTCTTT
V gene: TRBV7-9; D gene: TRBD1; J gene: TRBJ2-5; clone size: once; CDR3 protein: CASSSPGQGAGETQYF; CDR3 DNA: TGTGCCAGCAGCTCCCCTGGACAGGGGGCAGGAGAGACCCAGTACTTC
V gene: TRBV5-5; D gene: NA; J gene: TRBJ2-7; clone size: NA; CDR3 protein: CASRERTYEQYF; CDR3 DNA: TGTGCCAGCAGGGAGCGAACCTACGAGCAGTACTTC
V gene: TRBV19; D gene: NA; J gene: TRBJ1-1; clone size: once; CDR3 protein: CASSFNLGRTEAFF; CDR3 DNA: TGTGCCAGTAGTTTCAACCTAGGGAGAACTGAAGCTTTCTTT
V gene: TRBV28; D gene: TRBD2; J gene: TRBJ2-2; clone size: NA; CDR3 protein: CASRVLAGDPSGELFF; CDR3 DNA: TGTGCCAGCAGGGTACTAGCGGGCGACCCGTCCGGGGAGCTGTTTTTT
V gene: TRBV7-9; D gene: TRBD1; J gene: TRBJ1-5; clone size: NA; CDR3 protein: CASSLTGVNQPQHF; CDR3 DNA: TGTGCCAGCAGCTTAACAGGGGTCAATCAGCCCCAGCATTTT
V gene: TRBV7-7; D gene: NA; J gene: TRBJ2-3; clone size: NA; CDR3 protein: CASSSAGQPDTQYF; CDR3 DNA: TGTGCTAGCAGCTCGGCAGGACAGCCAGATACGCAGTATTTT
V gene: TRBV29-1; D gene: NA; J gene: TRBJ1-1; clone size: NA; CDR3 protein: CSVEGRMDTEAFF; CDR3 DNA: TGCAGCGTTGAGGGGCGGATGGACACTGAAGCTTTCTTT
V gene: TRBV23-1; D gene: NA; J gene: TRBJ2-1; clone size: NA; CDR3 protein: CASSQPPGRGSEQFF; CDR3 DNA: TGCGCCAGCAGTCAACCCCCGGGGCGGGGTAGTGAGCAGTTCTTC
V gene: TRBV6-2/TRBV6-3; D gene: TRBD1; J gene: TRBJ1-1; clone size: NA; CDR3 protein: CASSPGGAWTEAFF; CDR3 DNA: TGTGCCAGCAGCCCAGGGGGCGCGTGGACTGAAGCTTTCTTT
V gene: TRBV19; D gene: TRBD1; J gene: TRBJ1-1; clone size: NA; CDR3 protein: CASSIKSGGRTEAFF; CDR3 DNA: TGTGCCAGTAGTATAAAATCAGGGGGCCGTACTGAAGCTTTCTTT
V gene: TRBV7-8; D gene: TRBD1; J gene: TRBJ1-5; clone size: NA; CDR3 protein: CASSLGQVNQPQHF; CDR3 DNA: TGTGCCAGCAGCCTAGGACAGGTCAATCAGCCCCAGCATTTT
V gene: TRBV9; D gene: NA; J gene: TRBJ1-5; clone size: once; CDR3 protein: CASSPEGGLQPQHF; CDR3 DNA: TGTGCCAGCAGCCCCGAGGGGGGGCTTCAGCCCCAGCATTTT
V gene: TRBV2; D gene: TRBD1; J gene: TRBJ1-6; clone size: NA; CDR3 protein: CASSANFPGQADSPLHF; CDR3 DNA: TGTGCCAGCAGTGCCAACTTCCCGGGACAGGCTGATTCACCCCTCCACTTT
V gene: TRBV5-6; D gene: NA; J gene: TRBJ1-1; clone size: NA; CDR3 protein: CASSFLGQNTEAFF; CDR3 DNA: TGTGCCAGCAGCTTCCTAGGACAAAACACTGAAGCTTTCTTT
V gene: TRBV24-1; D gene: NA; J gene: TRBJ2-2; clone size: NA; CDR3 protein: CATKLNLNRDTVTGELFF; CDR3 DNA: TGTGCCACAAAATTAAACTTGAACCGGGACACCGTCACCGGGGAGCTGTTTTTT
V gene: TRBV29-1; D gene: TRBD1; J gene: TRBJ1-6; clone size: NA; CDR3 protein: CSARQGANSPLHF; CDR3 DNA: TGCAGCGCCCGACAGGGGGCGAATTCACCCCTCCACTTT
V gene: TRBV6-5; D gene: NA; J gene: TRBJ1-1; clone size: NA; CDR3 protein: CASRYGEFYSTEAFF; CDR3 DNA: TGTGCCAGCAGGTACGGGGAGTTCTATAGCACTGAAGCTTTCTTT
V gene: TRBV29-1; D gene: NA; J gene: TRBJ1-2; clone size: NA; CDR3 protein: CSVDTRTRGYTF; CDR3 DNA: TGCAGCGTTGATACCCGCACGAGGGGCTACACCTTC
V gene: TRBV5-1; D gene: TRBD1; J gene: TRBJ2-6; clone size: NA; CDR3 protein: CASSSGQGAGANVLTF; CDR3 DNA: TGCGCCAGCAGCTCGGGACAGGGGGCTGGGGCCAACGTCCTGACTTTC
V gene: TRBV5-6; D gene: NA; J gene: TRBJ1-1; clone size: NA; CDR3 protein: CASSFGRRGAFF; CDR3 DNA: TGTGCCAGCAGCTTCGGGCGGCGAGGGGCTTTCTTT
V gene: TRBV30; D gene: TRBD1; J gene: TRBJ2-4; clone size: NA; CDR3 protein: CAWNLKGANYIQYF; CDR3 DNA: TGTGCCTGGAACCTAAAGGGGGCTAATTACATTCAGTACTTC
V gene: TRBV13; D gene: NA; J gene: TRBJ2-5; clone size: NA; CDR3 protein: CASSLRGPTTQYF; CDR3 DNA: TGTGCCAGCAGCTTAAGGGGCCCAACGACCCAGTACTTC
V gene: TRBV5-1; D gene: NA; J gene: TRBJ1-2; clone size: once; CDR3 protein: CASSLGQSYGYTF; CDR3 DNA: TGCGCCAGCAGCTTGGGACAGTCCTATGGCTACACCTTC
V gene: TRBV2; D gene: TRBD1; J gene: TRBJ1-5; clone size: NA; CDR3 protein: CASADRVGNQPQHF; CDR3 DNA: TGTGCCAGCGCAGACAGGGTCGGCAATCAGCCCCAGCATTTT
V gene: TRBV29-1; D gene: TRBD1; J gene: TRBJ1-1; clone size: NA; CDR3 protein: CSVTKQGASDTEAFF; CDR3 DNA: TGCAGCGTGACTAAACAGGGGGCTTCGGACACTGAAGCTTTCTTT
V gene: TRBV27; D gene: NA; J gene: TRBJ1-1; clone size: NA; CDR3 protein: CASSLSPVTEAFF; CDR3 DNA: TGTGCCAGCAGTCTTTCCCCGGTCACTGAAGCTTTCTTT